Listed below are T cell receptor beta chains from one sample, sequenced in a study of PD-L1 blockade in urothelial cancer. This table comes from immunoSEQ multiplex PCR, and its TCRdb copy is limited to in-frame clones, with some not included. In the table there are about 69,000 clones, 70% to 90% of which are singletons. The input for sequencing was PBMCs, taken around atezolizumab (anti-PD-L1) treatment. All receptors come from a man aged 55 to 70 with urothelial cancer. The CDR3 runs from the conserved cysteine through the conserved F or W. A D gene is named only where the DNA matches it firmly. Expanded clones are given a class, and other clones once, few, many or no size at all.

TGTGCCAGCATACACACCGGGACTAGCGGGGGGGAGCAGTTCTTC	CASIHTGTSGGEQFF	TRBD2	.	TRBV6-5	TRBJ2-1
TGTGCCAGCACCGTCCGGGACAGGGGCCACGAGCAGTACTTC	CASTVRDRGHEQYF	TRBD1	.	TRBV18	TRBJ2-7
TGTGCCAGCAGCGTAGTGGGGGGAGGGCCAGATGAGCAGTTCTTC	CASSVVGGGPDEQFF	TRBD2	.	TRBV9	TRBJ2-1
TGTGCCAGCACTGAGGGGACTTGGACTCTTGAGCAGTTCTTC	CASTEGTWTLEQFF	.	.	TRBV5-5	TRBJ2-1
TGTGCCAGCCCGATGCCTGGCGGCTTCTTAGACGAGCAGTACTTC	CASPMPGGFLDEQYF	.	.	TRBV28	TRBJ2-7
TGTGCCAGCAGCCTGACAGGGACCTTCTCCTACGAGCAGTACTTC	CASSLTGTFSYEQYF	TRBD1	.	TRBV6-5	TRBJ2-7
TGTGCCAGCCCAAGGCCAGGGCGAAGTGGCGAGCAGTACTTC	CASPRPGRSGEQYF	.	.	TRBV7-6	TRBJ2-7
TGCGCCAGCAGCTTGGACGGACTGAACTACGAGCAGTACTTC	CASSLDGLNYEQYF	.	.	TRBV5-1	TRBJ2-7
TGTGCCAGTGCTAACCCCCGAGACAGAGACTACGAGCAGTACTTC	CASANPRDRDYEQYF	.	.	TRBV19	TRBJ2-7
TGCGCCAGCAGCCAAGATTTCTGGGGCAACCAGCCCCAGCATTTT	CASSQDFWGNQPQHF	.	.	TRBV4-3	TRBJ1-5
TGCAGCGTTGATACGGCGGGAGGTCTAGGGGAGCAGTACTTC	CSVDTAGGLGEQYF	TRBD2	.	TRBV29-1	TRBJ2-7
TGTGCCAGCATAGTCGCTAGCGGGACTTACAATGAGCAGTTCTTC	CASIVASGTYNEQFF	TRBD2	few	TRBV7-2	TRBJ2-1
TGCGCCAGCAGCCCGCGACCCGGGGACTACGAGCAGTACTTC	CASSPRPGDYEQYF	.	.	TRBV5-1	TRBJ2-7
TGTGCCAGCAGCTTGCTAGGACAGGGGTACGAGCAGTACTTC	CASSLLGQGYEQYF	TRBD1	.	TRBV5-6	TRBJ2-7
TGTGCCAGCAGCTTTAAAGGGGGCGATCAGCCCCAGCATTTT	CASSFKGGDQPQHF	TRBD1	.	TRBV7-2	TRBJ1-5
TGTGCCAGCAGCGCTACCCTCGGACAGGGGGATGGCTACACCTTC	CASSATLGQGDGYTF	TRBD1	.	TRBV2	TRBJ1-2
TGCGCCAGCAGCCAAGTAGGGGGGGGAGATACGCAGTATTTT	CASSQVGGGDTQYF	.	.	TRBV4-3	TRBJ2-3
TGTGCCAGCAGCTTAGAGACTAGCGGTTCTGAGCAGTTCTTC	CASSLETSGSEQFF	TRBD2	.	TRBV5-4	TRBJ2-1
TGTGCCAGCCGCCCCGGGGAACTGAACACCGGGGAGCTGTTTTTT	CASRPGELNTGELFF	.	few	TRBV9	TRBJ2-2
TGTGCCAGCAGCGAAGGGGCGGACTGTATTGCAACTAATGAAAAACTGTTTTTT	CASSEGADCIATNEKLFF	.	.	TRBV21-1	TRBJ1-4
TGCGCCAGCAGCCAAGATCGTGGTAGCGGGGTGAGGAGCTCCTACAATGAGCAGTTCTTC	CASSQDRGSGVRSSYNEQFF	TRBD2	.	TRBV4-1	TRBJ2-1
TGTGCCAGCAGCTCGAATATTGGGGCAGAGACCCAGTACTTC	CASSSNIGAETQYF	.	.	TRBV11-2	TRBJ2-5
TGCGCCAGCAGCGAAGGACAGGGGGCATTCCCAAGGCAGTATTTT	CASSEGQGAFPRQYF	TRBD1	few	TRBV5-1	TRBJ2-3
TGTGCCAGCAGCTCGGGACAGAACTATGGCTACACCTTC	CASSSGQNYGYTF	TRBD1	.	TRBV5-4	TRBJ1-2
TGTGCCAGCAGCTCTCCGGGACTCAGAGAGCAGTACTTC	CASSSPGLREQYF	.	.	TRBV5-4	TRBJ2-7
TGCGCCAGCAGCTTGGAAGGGCGCTCAGGGGGCGAGGCTTTCTTT	CASSLEGRSGGEAFF	TRBD1	.	TRBV5-1	TRBJ1-1
TGTGCCAGCAAACATTCGGGGGACACAGATACGCAGTATTTT	CASKHSGDTDTQYF	.	.	TRBV2	TRBJ2-3
TGCAGCGTTGATGGGACAGGGGGAGTTGGCTACACCTTC	CSVDGTGGVGYTF	TRBD1	.	TRBV29-1	TRBJ1-2
TGCGCCAGCTCCCAGACAGGGGTAGGGTCCGGGGAGCTGTTTTTT	CASSQTGVGSGELFF	TRBD1	.	TRBV4-3	TRBJ2-2
TGTGCCAGCTCACCGGACAGGGGCACCGGGGAGCTGTTTTTT	CASSPDRGTGELFF	TRBD1	.	TRBV18	TRBJ2-2